One and the same sample provided the 30 T cell receptor beta chains below, sequenced in a study of blood T cell repertoires in COVID-19. Produced via immunoSEQ multiplex PCR; TCRdb's table is partial and in-frame only. The sample lists under 300,000 clones, 80% to 90% occurring once. The material sequenced was PBMCs or T cells enriched from blood (not recorded which). The receptor source for this set is a woman aged 18-35 years who had recovered from COVID-19.

V is TRBV2 and J is TRBJ1-5; D uncertain. Germline values: CDR1 SNHLY, CDR2 FYNNEI. The CDR3 loop spans 14 amino acids. With 8 bases removed from V and 2 bases from J, the gap between germline ends came to 13 bases. This CDR3 reads CASSSGWGNQPQHF. CDR3 bases: TGTGCCAGCTCTTCAGGTTGGGGCAATCAGCCCCAGCATTTT.

The chain carries TRBV5-1 and TRBJ1-2; D is unresolved. Germline V gene lookup returns CDR1 SGHRS and CDR2 YFSETQ. With 4 bases removed from V and 8 bases from J, the gap between germline ends came to 21 bases. The CDR3 extends over 15 amino acids. The CDR3 is CASSPPPELRQGYTF. CDR3 sequence (DNA): TGCGCCAGCAGCCCCCCTCCGGAGCTAAGGCAGGGCTACACCTTC.

The V gene is TRBV10-3, the J gene TRBJ1-4, with 10 bases aligning to TRBD1. CDR3 length: 15 residues. The V gene end was trimmed by 3 bases and the J gene end by 8 bases; junction bases not matched to a gene: 6. The germline gives CDR1 ENHRY, CDR2 SYGVKD. The CDR3 here is CAISDEGQGIEKLFF. The CDR3 DNA reads as TGTGCCATCAGTGATGAGGGACAGGGGATAGAAAAACTGTTTTTT.

CDR3 residues: CASYRGGEQFF. The DNA for the CDR3 is TGTGCCAGCTATAGAGGGGGTGAGCAGTTCTTC. This chain joins TRBV10-3 and TRBJ2-1, with a possible D match to TRBD1 (6 bases). There are 11 residues in the CDR3. The V end lost 10 bases, the J end lost 9 bases, and 13 bases lay between the germline ends. Per the germline V gene, CDR1 is ENHRY and CDR2 is SYGVKD.

The rearrangement joins TRBV6-5 to TRBJ1-1, with TRBD1 matching 12 bases. Germline V lookup: CDR1 MNHEY, CDR2 SVGAGI. Unmatched junction bases numbered 3, after V lost 5 bases and J lost 11 bases. CDR3 length: 12 amino acids. CDR3 protein: CASSRDRGRAFF. CDR3 nucleotides: TGTGCCAGCAGTCGGGACAGGGGGCGTGCTTTCTTT.

The rearrangement links TRBV19 to TRBJ1-1; 7 bases match TRBD1. The CDR3 covers 16 residues. Germline V gene data show CDR1 as LNHDA and CDR2 as SQIVND (reference sequence). V was clipped by 4 bases and J by 3 bases; unmatched bases: 11. The DNA of the CDR3 is TGTGCCAGTAGTACCCCTCAGGGGGTTGGGGACACTGAAGCTTTCTTT. Protein product: CASSTPQGVGDTEAFF.

V and J are TRBV27 and TRBJ1-2; D is perhaps TRBD1 (5 bases). Germline V gene data show CDR1 as MNHEY and CDR2 as SMNVEV (reference sequence). The CDR3 extends over 15 amino acids. V dropped 2 bases and J dropped 4 bases, with 14 bases sitting between them. CDR3 in amino acids: CASSLTRQGSYGYTF. As DNA, the CDR3 is TGTGCCAGCAGTTTAACTCGGCAGGGCAGCTATGGCTACACCTTC.

The V and J genes are TRBV28 and TRBJ2-3; 10 nucleotides agree with TRBD2. CDR1 MDHEN and CDR2 SYDVKM come from the germline V gene. The J segment lost 5 bases and the V segment lost 6 bases, leaving 11 bases of the junction unmatched. The CDR3 consists of 16 residues. CDR3: CASRSPGLADQDTQYF. The CDR3 DNA is TGTGCCAGCAGATCCCCAGGACTAGCGGATCAAGATACGCAGTATTTT.

The chain has TRBV3-1 (or the pseudogene TRBV3-2) and TRBJ2-7; 16 bases are shared with TRBD2. Germline CDR1 and CDR2: LGHDT and YNNKEL (reference sequence). The ends lost 3 bases at V and 3 bases at J; junction bases unmatched: 5. This CDR3 is 17 amino acids long. CDR3 DNA sequence: TGTGCCAGCAGCCAGCCGGGACTAGCGGGGGGGCACTACGAGCAGTACTTC. Amino acid sequence: CASSQPGLAGGHYEQYF.

The chain is built from TRBV5-3 and TRBJ1-2; D is unclear. TRBV5-3 is designated an ORF whose function remains uncertain. Between the trimmed V and J ends, which lost 0 bases and 1 base, there was a span of 13 bases. The CDR3 runs 16 residues. The CDR3 sequence: CARSLEGGGLNYGYTF. CDR3 nucleotide sequence: TGTGCCAGAAGCTTGGAAGGTGGCGGTCTTAACTATGGCTACACCTTC.

The chain links TRBV4-2 to TRBJ2-3, with TRBD2 identical over 10 bases. This CDR3 has 16 amino acids. The J segment lost 4 bases and the V segment lost 2 bases, leaving 6 bases of the junction unmatched. In germline, CDR1 is LGHNA, CDR2 YNFKEQ. The CDR3 DNA reads as TGTGCCAGCAGCCAACCAGCGGGGGGGCAGTCAGATACGCAGTATTTT. Protein sequence: CASSQPAGGQSDTQYF.

CDR3 bases: TGCGCCAGCAGCTTGGGACTTCGAAGGCCGGACCAAGAGACCCAGTACTTC. It codes for CASSLGLRRPDQETQYF. The chain carries TRBV5-1 and TRBJ2-5; D call uncertain. Germline CDR1 is SGHRS and CDR2 is YFSETQ. V was cut by 0 bases and J by 0 bases, with 15 bases left in between. The CDR3 consists of 17 residues. Complete variable domain (other parts from reference TRBV5-1 and TRBJ2-5): KAGVTQTPRYLIKTRGQQVTLSCSPISGHRSVSWYQQTPGQGLQFLFEYFSETQRNKGNFPGRFSGRQFSNSRSEMNVSTLELGDSALYLCASSLGLRRPDQETQYFGPGTRLLVL.

V usage is TRBV7-9 and J usage is TRBJ2-7, with D possibly TRBD2 on 6 matching bases. The CDR3 is 16 residues long. In germline, CDR1 is SEHNR, CDR2 FQNEAQ (reference sequence). Trimming cost V 1 base and J 2 bases, with 15 bases left between them. CDR3 nucleotide sequence: TGTGCCAGCAGCTTAGGAGGGACTCTATCGCCCTACGAGCAGTACTTC. As protein: CASSLGGTLSPYEQYF.

The gene calls are TRBV7-9 and TRBJ2-3; D gene uncertain. Germline V gives CDR1 SEHNR, CDR2 FQNEAQ (reference sequence). This CDR3 is 14 amino acids long. Trimming cost V 4 bases and J 0 bases, with 8 bases left between them. The CDR3 DNA sequence: TGTGCCAGCAGCTGGAGTCCCAGCACAGATACGCAGTATTTT. It encodes CASSWSPSTDTQYF.

This chain links TRBV9 with TRBJ2-1; maybe TRBD2 (5 bases). CDR3 length equals 15 residues. Germline CDR1 SGDLS, CDR2 YYNGEE. Trimming took 3 bases from V and 5 from J, leaving 15 bases between them. CDR3 in amino acids: CASSELVRSHNEQFF. CDR3 sequence (DNA): TGTGCCAGCAGCGAACTAGTTAGGTCCCACAATGAGCAGTTCTTC.

This chain links TRBV12-5 with TRBJ1-2; D possibly corresponds to TRBD1 (6 bases). The length of the CDR3 is 16 residues. With 5 bases removed from V and 5 bases from J, the gap between germline ends came to 21 bases. Looked up from germline, CDR1 is LGHNT and CDR2 is FRNRAP. CDR3 protein: CASGHNTGTNLYGYTF. CDR3 bases: TGTGCTAGTGGTCACAACACCGGGACAAACCTATATGGCTACACCTTC.

This chain uses TRBV5-1 with TRBJ1-6; possible D gene TRBD1, 5 bases. CDR3 length equals 17 residues. Trimming took 0 bases from V and 7 from J, leaving 17 bases between them. CDR1 and CDR2 from the germline V gene are SGHRS and YFSETQ. The CDR3 nucleotides read TGCGCCAGCAGCTTGGTCGTCCCCGGGGAGGGGAATTCACCCCTCCACTTT. Encoded protein: CASSLVVPGEGNSPLHF. Full variable domain (remainder filled in from reference TRBV5-1 and TRBJ1-6): KAGVTQTPRYLIKTRGQQVTLSCSPISGHRSVSWYQQTPGQGLQFLFEYFSETQRNKGNFPGRFSGRQFSNSRSEMNVSTLELGDSALYLCASSLVVPGEGNSPLHFGNGTRLTVT.

The chain links TRBV10-3 to TRBJ1-1, with no clear D. In germline, CDR1 is ENHRY, CDR2 SYGVKD. V lost 1 base to trimming and J lost 8 bases, with 5 bases between them. CDR3 length equals 11 residues. CDR3 protein: CAISELGEAFF. The CDR3 DNA is TGTGCCATCAGTGAGTTGGGCGAAGCTTTCTTT.

This clone was observed a few times. This CDR3 reads CATGTSGDRETQYF. The CDR3 DNA sequence: TGTGCCACCGGGACTAGCGGGGACCGAGAGACCCAGTACTTC. The chain joins TRBV24-1 to TRBJ2-5, with 13 bases that match TRBD2. The CDR3 is made up of 14 amino acids. Unmatched junction bases numbered 4, after V lost 9 bases and J lost 4 bases. Germline V CDR1 and CDR2: KGHDR, SFDVKD.

V and J are TRBV3-1 (or the pseudogene TRBV3-2) and TRBJ2-3; TRBD1 matches at 9 bases. Germline V gene data show CDR1 as LGHDT and CDR2 as YNNKEL (reference sequence). Trimming took 4 bases from V and 2 from J; bases not matched to a gene: 7. The CDR3 contains 16 residues. CDR3 sequence: CASSPLGTGYTDTQYF. The CDR3 nucleotides read TGTGCCAGCAGCCCCCTTGGGACAGGGTACACAGATACGCAGTATTTT.

The gene calls are TRBV2 and TRBJ1-1; D not certain. CDR3 size: 14 residues. CDR1 is SNHLY and CDR2 is FYNNEI in the germline V gene. The ends were cut back, 2 bases at V and 3 bases at J, with 10 bases in the middle. The CDR3 loop is CASSERARDTEAFF. CDR3 sequence (DNA): TGTGCCAGCAGTGAACGGGCGCGGGACACTGAAGCTTTCTTT.

This clone showed up just a few times. V and J are TRBV6-4 and TRBJ2-1; possibly TRBD2 for D (6 bases). V dropped 2 bases and J dropped 4 bases, with 12 bases sitting between them. Germline V CDR1 and CDR2: MRHNA, SNTAGT. The CDR3 loop spans 15 amino acids. Here the CDR3 reads CASSDNGGDYNEQFF. CDR3 sequence (DNA): TGTGCCAGCAGTGACAACGGGGGAGATTACAATGAGCAGTTCTTC.

Judged by abundance, this clone is medium-sized. The chain uses TRBV9 and TRBJ1-1; 10 nucleotides line up with TRBD1. The CDR3 loop spans 15 amino acids. The V segment lost 3 bases and the J segment 3 bases; nucleotides outside the gene matches: 5. Germline V gene data show CDR1 as SGDLS and CDR2 as YYNGEE. Written as DNA, the CDR3 is TGTGCCAGCAGCGAGACAGGGGGCGGCTACACTGAAGCTTTCTTT. This codes for CASSETGGGYTEAFF. Drawing the rest from reference TRBV9 and TRBJ1-1, the complete variable domain is DSGVTQTPKHLITATGQRVTLRCSPRSGDLSVYWYQQSLDQGLQFLIQYYNGEERAKGNILERFSAQQFPDLHSELNLSSLELGDSALYFCASSETGGGYTEAFFGQGTRLTVV.

The gene calls are TRBV6-5 and TRBJ1-5; unclear D gene. This CDR3 is built from 14 residues. Trimming shortened V by 2 bases and J by 3 bases, and 8 bases separated the two germline ends. Germline V gives CDR1 MNHEY, CDR2 SVGAGI. The CDR3: CASSYGRDNQPQHF. The CDR3 DNA is TGTGCCAGCAGTTACGGACGGGACAATCAGCCCCAGCATTTT.

The chain is built from TRBV5-1 and TRBJ1-1; 10 nucleotides agree with TRBD1. Germline V gives CDR1 SGHRS, CDR2 YFSETQ. The CDR3 runs to 14 residues. The V gene end was trimmed by 4 bases and the J gene end by 4 bases; junction bases not matched to a gene: 4. The CDR3: CASSEDRGGTEAFF. For the CDR3, the DNA is TGCGCCAGCAGCGAGGACAGGGGGGGCACTGAAGCTTTCTTT. The full variable domain, with the rest looked up from reference TRBV5-1 and TRBJ1-1, is KAGVTQTPRYLIKTRGQQVTLSCSPISGHRSVSWYQQTPGQGLQFLFEYFSETQRNKGNFPGRFSGRQFSNSRSEMNVSTLELGDSALYLCASSEDRGGTEAFFGQGTRLTVV.

V usage is TRBV7-9 and J usage is TRBJ1-2, with 8 bases identical to TRBD1. Germline values: CDR1 SEHNR, CDR2 FQNEAQ (reference sequence). Trimming took 4 bases from V and 4 from J; bases not matched to a gene: 2. CDR3 size: 13 residues. CDR3 sequence (DNA): TGTGCCAGCAGCTCCGGACAGGGCTATGGCTACACCTTC. Translated, it gives CASSSGQGYGYTF. Complete variable domain (other parts from reference TRBV7-9 and TRBJ1-2): DTGVSQNPRHKITKRGQNVTFRCDPISEHNRLYWYRQTLGQGPEFLTYFQNEAQLEKSRLLSDRFSAERPKGSFSTLEIQRTEQGDSAMYLCASSSGQGYGYTFGSGTRLTVV.

The rearrangement joins TRBV25-1 to TRBJ1-2, with D tentatively TRBD1 (6 bases). The CDR3 has 14 amino acids. From germline, CDR1 is MGHDK and CDR2 SYGVNS. V was shortened by 7 bases and J by 3 bases, with 15 bases between the two germline ends. CDR3 protein: CASTGATSHYGYTF. The CDR3 DNA reads TGTGCCAGCACAGGGGCCACCTCTCACTATGGCTACACCTTC.

The chain is built from TRBV12-3 or TRBV12-4 and TRBJ1-3; D not resolved. The V end was cut by 2 bases, the J end by 3 bases, with 5 bases between. The CDR3 runs to 13 residues. The CDR3: CASSLSVGNTIYF. The CDR3 DNA reads TGTGCCAGCAGTTTATCGGTTGGAAACACCATATATTTT.

The chain is built from TRBV30 and TRBJ2-1; 8 bases agree with TRBD2. There are 15 residues in the CDR3. With 2 bases clipped from V and 0 bases from J, the junction kept 3 bases outside the gene matches. Germline loops: CDR1 GTSNPN, CDR2 SVGIG (reference sequence). The CDR3 bases are TGTGCCTGGAGTCAGACTAGCGACTCCTACAATGAGCAGTTCTTC. Protein product: CAWSQTSDSYNEQFF.

This clone was recorded a few times. The chain couples TRBV2 to TRBJ2-3, with 7 positions matching TRBD2. This CDR3 has 13 residues. Germline trimming cut 6 bases from V and 8 bases from J; bases unmatched to any gene: 8. Germline V gene sequence: CDR1 SNHLY, CDR2 FYNNEI. CDR3 sequence (DNA): TGTGCCAGCAGGGACATGGGAGGGACTACGCAGTATTTT. Its translation: CASRDMGGTTQYF.